Below, 10 T cell receptor beta chains from the same sample are listed, as sequenced in a study of PD-L1 blockade in urothelial cancer. Only in-frame clones appear in the TCRdb table, and some are missing; sequencing was by immunoSEQ multiplex PCR. The sample lists approximately 100,000 clones, about nine tenths occurring once. Sequencing was performed on PBMCs, taken around atezolizumab (anti-PD-L1) treatment. The receptors originated from a woman older than 75 with urothelial cancer.

The rearrangement uses TRBV29-1 and TRBJ1-1; D uncertain. V shed 7 bases and J shed 1 base, with 10 bases lying between them. The CDR3 sequence is 12 residues long. Germline-derived CDR1 and CDR2 are SQVTM and ANQGSEA. The chain's CDR3 is CSALGSNTEAFF. The CDR3 bases are TGCAGCGCCCTCGGGTCGAACACTGAAGCTTTCTTT.

The gene calls are TRBV5-1 and TRBJ2-1; D not resolved. The V gene's germline CDR1 is SGHRS and CDR2 YFSETQ. The CDR3 contains 16 residues. Trimming took 0 bases from V and 0 from J, leaving 10 bases between them. DNA of the CDR3: TGCGCCAGCAGCTTGGTCGCTACGAGCTCCTACAATGAGCAGTTCTTC. Translated: CASSLVATSSYNEQFF.

The genes are TRBV28 and TRBJ1-5; TRBD1 matches 7 bases. CDR3 length equals 15 residues. Germline V lookup: CDR1 MDHEN, CDR2 SYDVKM. V gave up 2 bases and J gave up 4 bases; unmatched junction bases: 5. The CDR3 reads CASSLTGQLNQPQHF. CDR3 nucleotides: TGTGCCAGCAGTTTAACGGGACAGCTTAATCAGCCCCAGCATTTT. Complete variable domain (other parts from reference TRBV28 and TRBJ1-5): DVKVTQSSRYLVKRTGEKVFLECVQDMDHENMFWYRQDPGLGLRLIYFSYDVKMKEKGDIPEGYSVSREKKERFSLILESASTNQTSMYLCASSLTGQLNQPQHFGDGTRLSIL.

The V and J genes are TRBV7-2 and TRBJ1-2, with 10 positions matching TRBD1. The CDR3 spans 15 residues. CDR1 SGHTA and CDR2 FQGNSA come from the germline V gene. V lost 2 bases to trimming and J lost 7 bases; unmatched junction nucleotides: 7. DNA for the CDR3: TGTGCCAGCAGCTTACCCATGGGACAGGGGTTTGGCTACACCTTC. Encoded protein: CASSLPMGQGFGYTF.

The rearrangement joins TRBV11-2 to TRBJ2-1; the match to TRBD2 covers 10 bases. The V and J ends lost 0 bases and 0 bases, in that order; junction bases with no gene match: 2. This CDR3 has 17 residues. CDR1 and CDR2 (germline): SGHAT, FQNNGV. The CDR3 sequence: CASSLEASGSSYNEQFF. Written as DNA, the CDR3 is TGTGCCAGCAGCTTAGAGGCTAGCGGGAGCTCCTACAATGAGCAGTTCTTC.

This clone was found once. This rearrangement joins TRBV19 to TRBJ2-1; 8 nucleotides align to TRBD2. Losses at the gene ends were 0 bases for V and 8 bases for J; bases not matched to a gene: 9. Germline V gives CDR1 LNHDA, CDR2 SQIVND (reference sequence). The CDR3 consists of 16 residues. The CDR3 nucleotides read TGTGCCAGTAGTATAGATCCAGCGGGAGTTGTATATGAGCAGTTCTTC. Translating it yields CASSIDPAGVVYEQFF.

CDR3 region: CASRPDGGNTEAFF. In nucleotides, the CDR3 is TGTGCCAGCAGGCCAGACGGGGGAAACACTGAAGCTTTCTTT. V gene TRBV2 combines with J gene TRBJ1-1; a weak D match, TRBD1 (5 bases). Germline lookup yields CDR1 SNHLY and CDR2 FYNNEI. V gave up 6 bases and J gave up 2 bases, with 13 bases separating them. The CDR3 contains 14 residues.

The J gene is TRBJ1-1, the V gene TRBV19; perhaps TRBD1 as D (6 bases). Trimming pared 3 bases from V and 4 bases from J, leaving 9 bases between. This CDR3 region has 13 residues. Germline V gene data show CDR1 as LNHDA and CDR2 as SQIVND (reference sequence). CDR3 coding DNA: TGTGCCAGTAGTATTCAGGGGCCCACTGAAGCTTTCTTT. This translates into CASSIQGPTEAFF.

The gene calls are TRBV30 and TRBJ1-1; D possibly corresponds to TRBD1 (6 bases). CDR1 GTSNPN and CDR2 SVGIG come from the germline V gene (reference sequence). V was trimmed by 3 bases and J by 6 bases, leaving 17 bases between them. The CDR3 runs 14 residues. CDR3: CAWRTRGSSPEAFF. DNA of the CDR3: TGTGCCTGGAGGACCAGGGGCAGTAGTCCTGAAGCTTTCTTT.

The V and J genes are TRBV11-2 and TRBJ2-2; 14 bases agree with TRBD2. V lost 5 bases to trimming and J lost 4 bases; unmatched junction nucleotides: 9. Germline CDR1 and CDR2: SGHAT and FQNNGV. This CDR3 comprises 18 residues. CDR3 nucleotides: TGTGCCAGCAGCCTGCCGACTAGCGGGAGGGTGGGCACCGGGGAGCTGTTTTTT. Translation gives CASSLPTSGRVGTGELFF.